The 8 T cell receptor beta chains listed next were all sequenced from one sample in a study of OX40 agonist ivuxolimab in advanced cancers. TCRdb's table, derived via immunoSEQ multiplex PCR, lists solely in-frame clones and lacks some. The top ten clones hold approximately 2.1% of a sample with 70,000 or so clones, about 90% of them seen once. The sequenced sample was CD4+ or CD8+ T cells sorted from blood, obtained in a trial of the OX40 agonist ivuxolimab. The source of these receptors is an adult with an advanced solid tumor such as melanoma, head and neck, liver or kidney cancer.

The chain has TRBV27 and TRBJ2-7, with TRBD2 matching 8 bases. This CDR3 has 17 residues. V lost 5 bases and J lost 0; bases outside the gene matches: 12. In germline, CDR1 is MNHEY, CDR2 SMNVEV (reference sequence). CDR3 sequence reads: CASSTLPLAGISYEQYF. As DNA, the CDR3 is TGTGCCAGCAGTACCCTCCCCTTAGCGGGGATCTCCTACGAGCAGTACTTC.

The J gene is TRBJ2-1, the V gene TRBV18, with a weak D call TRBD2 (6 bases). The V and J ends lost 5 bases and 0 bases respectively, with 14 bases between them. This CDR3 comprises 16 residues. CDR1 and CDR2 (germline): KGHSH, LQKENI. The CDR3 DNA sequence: TGTGCCAGCTCATCTAGCGAGGGGAGCTCCTACAATGAGCAGTTCTTC. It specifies CASSSSEGSSYNEQFF. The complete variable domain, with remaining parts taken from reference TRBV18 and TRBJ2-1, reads NAGVMQNPRHLVRRRGQEARLRCSPMKGHSHVYWYRQLPEEGLKFMVYLQKENIIDESGMPKERFSAEFPKEGPSILRIQQVVRGDSAAYFCASSSSEGSSYNEQFFGPGTRLTVL.

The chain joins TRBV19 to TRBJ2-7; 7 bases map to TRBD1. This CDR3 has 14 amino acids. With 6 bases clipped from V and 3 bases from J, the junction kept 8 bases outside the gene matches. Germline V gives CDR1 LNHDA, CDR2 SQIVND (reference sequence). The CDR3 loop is CASSRQGLRYEQYF. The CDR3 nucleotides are TGTGCCAGTAGCCGACAGGGATTACGCTACGAGCAGTACTTC.

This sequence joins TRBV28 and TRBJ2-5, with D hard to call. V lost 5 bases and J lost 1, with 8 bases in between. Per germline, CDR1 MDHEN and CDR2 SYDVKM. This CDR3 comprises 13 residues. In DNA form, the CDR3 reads TGTGCCAGCAGTACAAGTACCCAAGAGACCCAGTACTTC. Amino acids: CASSTSTQETQYF.

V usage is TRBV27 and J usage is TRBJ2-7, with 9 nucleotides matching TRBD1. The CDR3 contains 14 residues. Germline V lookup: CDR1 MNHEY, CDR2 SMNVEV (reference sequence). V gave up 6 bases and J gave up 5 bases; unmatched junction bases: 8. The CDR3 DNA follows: TGTGCCAGCAGGATACAGGGGGCGCAGGACGAGCAGTACTTC. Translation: CASRIQGAQDEQYF.

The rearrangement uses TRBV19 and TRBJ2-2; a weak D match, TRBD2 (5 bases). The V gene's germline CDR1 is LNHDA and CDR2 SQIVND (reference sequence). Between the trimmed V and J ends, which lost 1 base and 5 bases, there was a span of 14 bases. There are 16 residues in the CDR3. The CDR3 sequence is CASSIGGRFSTGELFF. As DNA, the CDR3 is TGTGCCAGTAGTATAGGCGGGCGGTTTTCGACCGGGGAGCTGTTTTTT. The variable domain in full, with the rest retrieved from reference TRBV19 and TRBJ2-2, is DGGITQSPKYLFRKEGQNVTLSCEQNLNHDAMYWYRQDPGQGLRLIYYSQIVNDFQKGDIAEGYSVSREKKESFPLTVTSAQKNPTAFYLCASSIGGRFSTGELFFGEGSRLTVL.

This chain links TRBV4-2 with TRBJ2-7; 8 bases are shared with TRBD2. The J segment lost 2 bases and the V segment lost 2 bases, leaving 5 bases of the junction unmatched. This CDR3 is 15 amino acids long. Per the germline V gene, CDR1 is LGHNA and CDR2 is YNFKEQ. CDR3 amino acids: CASSQSSGRTYEQYF. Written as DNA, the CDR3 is TGTGCCAGCAGCCAATCTAGCGGGCGAACCTACGAGCAGTACTTC.

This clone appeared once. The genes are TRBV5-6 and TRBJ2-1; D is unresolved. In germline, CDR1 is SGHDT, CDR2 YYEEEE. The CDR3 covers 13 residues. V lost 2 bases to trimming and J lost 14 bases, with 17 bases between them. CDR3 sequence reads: CASSLLRAPRKFF. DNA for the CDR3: TGTGCCAGCAGCTTACTTCGGGCACCCAGGAAGTTCTTC.